Sequencing of this T cell receptor beta chain was carried out in a study of blood T cell repertoires in COVID-19. Assignment of participants to cohorts was predicated upon participant-reported clinical history. Some clones are missing from TCRdb's copy, which holds only in-frame ones; the method was immunoSEQ multiplex PCR. The table lists hundreds of thousands of clones, approximately 87% of them singletons, with about 9.4% in the top ten. Sequencing was done on a sample of PBMCs or T cells enriched from blood (not recorded which). The receptor comes from a woman between 45 and 60 years old who had recovered from COVID-19.

Here the CDR3 reads CASSATTMNTEAFF. For the CDR3, the DNA is TGTGCCAGCAGCGCCACAACGATGAACACTGAAGCTTTCTTT. The chain couples TRBV9 to TRBJ1-1; D not certain. Trimming shortened V by 3 bases and J by 0 bases, and 9 bases separated the two germline ends. This CDR3 has 14 amino acids. Germline CDR1 reads SGDLS; CDR2 reads YYNGEE.